Listed below are T cell receptor beta chains from one sample, sequenced in a study of blood T cells in healthy people across ages. In TCRdb, the 5' RACE reads were re-called with MiXCR into one record per CDR3 protein. This repertoire shows 650,000 to 950,000 distinct CDR3 sequences, 40% to 50% found once; its top ten account for about 19%. Sequenced input: blood. These receptor sequences come from a man aged 55 to 70 in good health. Each CDR3 is given with its conserved first and last residue. Fields, in order: V gene, J gene, CDR3 protein.

>TRBV6-6|TRBJ2-3
CASSYLGRARDDTQYF
>TRBV7-8|TRBJ2-2
CACYVKTGRTGELFF
>TRBV7-2|TRBJ1-6
CASSLGMTGGTPLHF
>TRBV4-3|TRBJ1-6
CASSQEVVDNSPLHF
>TRBV12-3/TRBV12-4|TRBJ1-5
CASTEGQGVQPQHF
>TRBV5-1|TRBJ2-3
CASSSSGGSTTDTQYF
>TRBV10-3|TRBJ2-7
CAISRTSGADEQYF
>TRBV3-1|TRBJ1-2
CASSRLKPGRLLYGYTF
>TRBV3-1|TRBJ1-2
CASSQPGQGRYGYTF
>TRBV20-1|TRBJ1-2
CSATGAVSNYGYTF
>TRBV7-2|TRBJ2-7
CASSLWWAYEQYF
>TRBV20-1|TRBJ1-5
CSARVTGFNQPQHF
>TRBV16|TRBJ2-1
CASSQSNEQFF
>TRBV6-1|TRBJ2-7
CASSELGVEQYF
>TRBV7-2|TRBJ1-1
CASSRRPGEAFF
>TRBV5-1|TRBJ2-7
CASKISGGTHEQYF
>TRBV2|TRBJ2-4
CVSSAPDTLLMKFQYF
>TRBV6-6|TRBJ2-1
CASSYWASGGQGNEQFF
>TRBV10-2|TRBJ2-3
CASSGVLAGGIDTQYF
>TRBV6-2/TRBV6-3|TRBJ1-1
CASSSLVNTEAFF
>TRBV20-1|TRBJ2-1
CSARDPGQGYNEQFF
>TRBV7-2|TRBJ1-2
CASSRDGVSVNYGYTF
>TRBV12-3/TRBV12-4|TRBJ2-2
CAIHTGNAGELFF
>TRBV7-9|TRBJ2-1
CASSQMRTRQNEQFF
>TRBV18|TRBJ2-3
CASSPPRTDLSTDTQYF
>TRBV7-9|TRBJ1-1
CASRGREIDTEAFF
>TRBV27|TRBJ2-5
CASKRTAQETQYF
>TRBV3-1|TRBJ1-1
CASSQSLPSLNTEAFF
>TRBV6-1|TRBJ2-6
CASSKQGVSGANVLTF
>TRBV6-1|TRBJ2-7
CASRPGTGGSYEQYF
>TRBV6-6|TRBJ2-7
CASSYSYRGSSEQYF
>TRBV6-6|TRBJ2-1
CASIYERDNEQFF
>TRBV20-1|TRBJ2-7
CSARDRARSYEQYF
>TRBV20-1|TRBJ2-1
CSARGAGGSNEQFF
>TRBV7-9|TRBJ2-6
CASSLMGRASGANVLTF
>TRBV6-5|TRBJ2-4
CASKYTSGGTPIAKNIQYF
>TRBV7-2|TRBJ2-4
CASSLVAGMEPPKSIQYF
>TRBV7-2|TRBJ2-3
CASSSGQTQTDTQYF
>TRBV12-3/TRBV12-4|TRBJ2-3
CASLDPGMGADTQYF
>TRBV27|TRBJ2-7
CASRTPSGGSYEQYF
>TRBV7-3|TRBJ2-7
CASSILAGTSYEQYF
>TRBV3-1|TRBJ2-5
CASSQDENRVKTQYF
>TRBV7-2|TRBJ2-2
CASSRGDTGELFF
>TRBV7-2|TRBJ2-1
CASSRVAGGNNEQFF
>TRBV9|TRBJ2-1
CASSARTSGHNEQFF
>TRBV28|TRBJ2-1
CASSLFQGYEQFF
>TRBV7-9|-
CAGEQGGETQYF
>TRBV20-1|TRBJ1-5
CSARGQENSNQPQHF
>TRBV7-9|TRBJ1-2
CASSLDQASGYTF
>TRBV6-6|TRBJ1-1
CASSFATENTEAFF
>TRBV6-1|TRBJ1-1
CASSPWDRGTGTEAFF
>TRBV12-3/TRBV12-4|TRBJ2-7
CASSLSGQGEQYF
>TRBV5-6|TRBJ1-2
CASSQPGGGEGYTF
>TRBV20-1|TRBJ2-1
CSFISGGEQFF
>TRBV4-3|TRBJ1-4
CASSQDRGRRNEKLFF
>TRBV9|TRBJ2-1
CASSSIAGSSYNEQFF
>TRBV6-5|TRBJ1-6
CASRRDTGGSPLHF
>TRBV5-6|TRBJ1-5
CASNIRGANQPQHF
>TRBV5-5|TRBJ2-3
CASSQGQGLVADTQYF